These 8 T cell receptor beta chains were all obtained from the same sample, sequenced in a study of breast tumors, draining lymph nodes, adjacent tissues. TCRdb fed the multiplex PCR reads into MiXCR, producing one record per CDR3 protein. This sample carries about 200,000 distinct CDR3 sequences, about 34% of them seen once, and the ten largest clones take 3% to 4%. Samples came from axillary lymph nodes draining the breast cancer. The source material was axillary lymph node tissue. The receptor set was obtained from a female donor with breast cancer. Some clones in this sample may be carry-over from other donors' samples.

Details on this clonotype: Possible read error: a much larger clone is one base away. V and J are TRBV29-1 and TRBJ1-2, with 7 bases identical to TRBD1. Germline loops: CDR1 SQVTM, CDR2 ANQGSEA. CDR3 length equals 13 residues. V gave up 7 bases and J gave up 4 bases; unmatched junction bases: 9. CDR3 sequence reads: CSARQGRSYGYTF. CDR3 in DNA: TGCAGCGCAAGACAGGGAAGGAGCTATGGCTACACCTTC.

This clonotype was seen repeatedly, ten times or more. The chain recombines TRBV7-2 with TRBJ2-4; maybe TRBD1 (6 bases). The CDR3 runs to 15 residues. Germline V gene data show CDR1 as SGHTA and CDR2 as FQGNSA. The V end was cut by 5 bases, the J end by 3 bases, with 14 bases between. The CDR3 coding sequence is TGTGCCAGCAGCCCTGGGGGCGGGTACAAAAACATTCAGTACTTC. Protein sequence: CASSPGGGYKNIQYF.

This clonotype was seen only a few times. A much larger clone differs by one base, so this may be a read error. The V and J genes are TRBV7-9 and TRBJ2-1; 8 bases match TRBD1. In germline, CDR1 is SEHNR, CDR2 FQNEAQ (reference sequence). This CDR3 comprises 15 residues. As DNA, the CDR3 is TGTGTCAGCAGCTTACAGACAGGGGCCTACAATGAGCAGTTCTTC. Its protein is CVSSLQTGAYNEQFF.

With respect to this clonotype: This sequence may be a read error, since a much larger clone differs from it by one base. The gene calls are TRBV6-6 and TRBJ2-1, with a weak D call TRBD2 (5 bases). Trimming pared 6 bases from V and 0 bases from J, leaving 15 bases between. This CDR3 contains 16 residues. Germline assignment: CDR1 MNHNY and CDR2 SVGAGI (reference sequence). In DNA, the CDR3 is TGTGCCAGCAGCCCAACAGCAGACTACTCCTACAATGAGCAGTTCTTC. It encodes CASSPTADYSYNEQFF.

Ten or more counts support this clonotype. The gene calls are TRBV20-1 and TRBJ2-3; TRBD1 agrees at 8 bases. This CDR3 spans 19 amino acids. With 6 bases clipped from V and 3 bases from J, the junction kept 23 bases outside the gene matches. CDR1 and CDR2 (germline): DFQATT, SNEGSKA (reference sequence). Written as DNA, the CDR3 is TGCAGTGCGGACCTACCGTACACAGGGGGGACGCTAGCGACAGATACGCAGTATTTT. Protein sequence: CSADLPYTGGTLATDTQYF.

This chain joins TRBV20-1 and TRBJ1-5, with 8 nucleotides matching TRBD1. The V gene's germline CDR1 is DFQATT and CDR2 SNEGSKA (reference sequence). The V and J ends lost 6 bases and 4 bases, in that order; junction bases with no gene match: 8. There are 14 residues in the CDR3. The CDR3 sequence: CSAPTGVRNQPQHF. The DNA of the CDR3 is TGCAGTGCCCCGACAGGGGTCAGGAATCAGCCCCAGCATTTT.

This clonotype was seen ten or more times. The J gene is TRBJ2-6, the V gene TRBV6-1; 8 positions match TRBD2. The trim removed 4 bases at V and 1 base at J, leaving 6 bases unmatched. The germline V gene has CDR1 MNHNS and CDR2 SASEGT. This CDR3 region has 17 residues. Written as DNA, the CDR3 is TGTGCCAGCAGTGGGTTAGCGGGGCGATCTGGGGCCAACGTCCTGACTTTC. Translation gives CASSGLAGRSGANVLTF.

This clonotype occurred many times. The rearrangement links TRBV7-3 to TRBJ2-6, with 8 bases that match TRBD1. The CDR3 totals 15 residues. Germline V gives CDR1 SGHTA, CDR2 FQGTGA. V was clipped by 6 bases and J by 2 bases; unmatched bases: 3. Here the CDR3 reads CASSLQGAGANVLTF. The CDR3 bases are TGTGCCAGCAGTTTACAGGGGGCTGGGGCCAACGTCCTGACTTTC.